Only a few counts were recorded for the clone carrying this TCR beta chain. This CDR3 comprises 18 residues. Germline V gives CDR1 KGHSH, CDR2 LQKENI. The V gene end was trimmed by 1 base and the J gene end by 2 bases; junction bases not matched to a gene: 11. The data were taken from a study of T-cell memory formation after mild COVID-19. TCRdb recomputed calls from the 5' RACE reads with MiXCR, one row per CDR3 protein. The data show 250,000 to 300,000 distinct CDR3 sequences, around 15% seen once. This TCR derives from a man aged 18 to 29 who had mild COVID-19 (a few samples of this study predate the infection). Cell type and time point are not known. The rearrangement joins TRBV18 to TRBJ1-5; TRBD1 matches at 7 bases. The material sequenced was PBMCs or a T cell subset sorted from them (not recorded which). The chain's CDR3 is CASSPRYQGGGGNQPQHF. In nucleotides, the CDR3 is TGTGCCAGCTCACCACGGTACCAAGGGGGCGGGGGCAATCAGCCCCAGCATTTT.